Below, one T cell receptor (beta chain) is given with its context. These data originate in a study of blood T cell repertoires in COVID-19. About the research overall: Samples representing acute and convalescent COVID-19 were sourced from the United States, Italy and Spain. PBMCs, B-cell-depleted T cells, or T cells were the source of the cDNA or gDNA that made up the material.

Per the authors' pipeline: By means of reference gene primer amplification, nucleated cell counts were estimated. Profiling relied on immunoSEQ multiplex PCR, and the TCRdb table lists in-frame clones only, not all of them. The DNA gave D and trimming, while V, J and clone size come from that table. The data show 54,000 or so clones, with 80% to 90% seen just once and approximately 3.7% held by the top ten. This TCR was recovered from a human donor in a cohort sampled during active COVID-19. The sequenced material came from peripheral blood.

The CDR3 loop is CASSLALGENSPLHF. DNA of the CDR3: TGTGCCAGCAGCTTAGCGCTGGGCGAAAATTCACCCCTCCACTTT. This sequence joins TRBV7-2 and TRBJ1-6; D ambiguous. The germline V and J ends were trimmed by 0 bases and 7 bases, with 10 bases remaining between them. CDR1 is SGHTA, CDR2 FQGNSA, per germline. This CDR3 comprises 15 residues.